Shown below are 22 T cell receptor beta chains from a single sample sequenced in a study of shared clonotypes between healthy human individuals. Sequencing used immunoSEQ multiplex PCR; TCRdb keeps in-frame clones, though not all of them. This table has 450,000 to 500,000 clones, roughly 80% appearing once. The sequenced sample consisted of PBMCs. Receptors were obtained from a woman aged 40 to 55 in good health. Some clones in this sample may be carry-over from other donors' samples.

Comments on this clone: Since a far larger clone is one base different, this is likely a read error. Other DNA sequences in the sample encode the same CDR3. The chain combines TRBV11-2 with TRBJ1-5; tentative D call: TRBD1 (5 bases). CDR1 and CDR2 (germline): SGHAT, FQNNGV. The length of the CDR3 is 15 residues. The CDR3 here is CASSLGGGANQPQHF. CDR3 bases: TGTGCCAGCAGCTTAGGCGGCGGGGCCAATCAGCCACAGCATTTT.

This chain links TRBV5-1 with TRBJ2-5; perhaps TRBD1 as D (5 bases). The CDR3 spans 14 residues. V lost 4 bases and J lost 5, with 15 bases in between. Germline V gene sequence: CDR1 SGHRS, CDR2 YFSETQ. CDR3 loop: CASSTRVREETQYF. CDR3 nucleotides: TGCGCCAGCAGCACCAGGGTACGAGAGGAGACCCAGTACTTC.

This chain connects TRBV5-1 to TRBJ2-7; 7 bases agree with TRBD1. Losses at the gene ends were 7 bases for V and 5 bases for J; bases not matched to a gene: 12. This CDR3 region has 14 residues. Germline V gene lookup returns CDR1 SGHRS and CDR2 YFSETQ. For the CDR3, the DNA is TGCGCCAGCTACCAGGGGGTAGCAGGAGACGAGCAGTACTTC. This encodes CASYQGVAGDEQYF.

The chain links TRBV9 to TRBJ2-3; D perhaps matches TRBD1 (5 bases). CDR3 length: 13 residues. Trimming stripped 2 bases from V and 2 bases from J, with 6 bases between. CDR1 SGDLS and CDR2 YYNGEE come from the germline V gene. The CDR3 DNA is TGTGCCAGCAGCGTGACAGCCACAGATACGCAGTATTTT. Amino acid sequence: CASSVTATDTQYF.

This sequence joins TRBV21-1 and TRBJ2-4; whether TRBD2, the table's D call, matches the DNA was not checked. TRBV21-1 is reported as a pseudogene. The CDR3 has 16 amino acids. The CDR3 is CASSKGLAGGKNIQYF. The CDR3 DNA is TGTGCCAGCAGCAAAGGACTAGCGGGTGGCAAAAACATTCAGTACTTC.

The chain joins TRBV11-2 to TRBJ2-5; 9 nucleotides align to TRBD2. This CDR3 comprises 16 residues. Trimming at V came to 4 bases and at J to 4 bases, leaving 10 bases not matched to a gene. Germline lookup yields CDR1 SGHAT and CDR2 FQNNGV. Written as DNA, the CDR3 is TGTGCCAGCAGCTGGGGGGGTAGCGGGAGAGGAGAGACCCAGTACTTC. This gives the protein CASSWGGSGRGETQYF.

This clone was counted once. V and J are TRBV6-6 and TRBJ2-4; D not certain. CDR3 length equals 12 residues. V was shortened by 8 bases and J by 1 base, with 6 bases between the two germline ends. The V gene's germline CDR1 is MNHNY and CDR2 SVGAGI (reference sequence). CDR3 DNA: TGTGCCAGCCGATCGGCCAAAAACATTCAGTACTTC. Amino acids: CASRSAKNIQYF.

The rearrangement joins TRBV5-4 to TRBJ2-3, with 7 nucleotides matching TRBD2. The CDR3 is 16 residues long. Germline V lookup: CDR1 SGHNT, CDR2 YYREEE (reference sequence). J gave up 2 bases and V 0 bases, and 6 bases lay outside the gene matches. The CDR3 spells CASSLVGRAVTDTQYF. CDR3 bases: TGTGCCAGCAGCTTGGTTGGGAGGGCCGTCACAGATACGCAGTATTTT.

The chain has TRBV28 and TRBJ1-3; a possible D gene is TRBD1 (5 bases). Germline CDR1 and CDR2: MDHEN and SYDVKM. CDR3 length: 15 residues. V was pared by 10 bases and J by 0 bases, with 16 bases between. The CDR3 loop reads CATTSGRHSGNTIYF. For the CDR3, the DNA is TGTGCCACCACCTCGGGGCGCCACTCTGGAAACACCATATATTTT.

The CDR3 DNA is TGCGCCAGCAGCCCTCTCAACACTGTTGCTGAAGCTTTCTTT. It is translated as CASSPLNTVAEAFF. V is TRBV4-3 and J is TRBJ1-1, with unresolved D. The germline gives CDR1 LGHNA, CDR2 YSLEER. V dropped 4 bases and J dropped 6 bases, with 15 bases sitting between them. The CDR3 is 14 residues long.

About this clone: A far larger clone differs by one base, so this is likely a read error. This chain links TRBV4-1 with TRBJ1-1; no clear D. Trimming pared 1 base from V and 5 bases from J, leaving 14 bases between. From germline, CDR1 is MGHRA and CDR2 YSYEKL. This CDR3 contains 15 residues. The CDR3 reads CASSQGILRRTEAFF. The CDR3 bases are TGCGCCAGCAGCCAAGGGATACTGCGAAGAACTGAAGCTTTCTTT.

The chain couples TRBV6-5 to TRBJ2-5; 10 bases map to TRBD2. The V and J ends lost 2 bases and 3 bases, in that order; junction bases with no gene match: 6. Germline values: CDR1 MNHEY, CDR2 SVGAGI. CDR3 length: 16 amino acids. Written as DNA, the CDR3 is TGTGCCAGCAGTTACGAGGGACTAGCGCATAAAGAGACCCAGTACTTC. The encoded protein is CASSYEGLAHKETQYF.

This clone showed up just a few times. Other DNA sequences in this sample translate to the same CDR3. This chain links TRBV28 with TRBJ2-7; D may be TRBD1 or TRBD2 (5 bases each). V lost 1 base to trimming and J lost 4 bases, with 8 bases between them. CDR1 and CDR2 from the germline V gene are MDHEN and SYDVKM. CDR3 length: 13 residues. CDR3 in amino acids: CASSLSGTYEQYF. The CDR3 DNA reads as TGTGCCAGCAGTTTATCAGGGACGTACGAGCAGTACTTC.

J is TRBJ2-5 and V is TRBV28; D unclear. The CDR3 is 14 residues long. V was clipped by 3 bases and J by 1 base, with 9 bases between them. In germline, CDR1 is MDHEN, CDR2 SYDVKM. The CDR3: CASSFRRRQETQYF. CDR3 coding DNA: TGTGCCAGCAGTTTCCGCAGGCGCCAAGAGACCCAGTACTTC.

This clone was found a few times. Other DNA sequences of this sample code for an identical CDR3. For the CDR3, the DNA is TGTGCCAGCAGCTTGGAGGGCGAGCAGTTCTTC. Translated, it gives CASSLEGEQFF. The V and J genes are TRBV7-9 and TRBJ2-1; D perhaps matches TRBD2 (6 bases). Germline V gene lookup returns CDR1 SEHNR and CDR2 FQNEAQ (reference sequence). CDR3 length equals 11 residues. Trimming took 3 bases from V and 10 from J, leaving 7 bases between them.

The chain carries TRBV27 and TRBJ2-3, with 7 bases that match TRBD1. V lost 3 bases and J lost 0; bases outside the gene matches: 12. The CDR3 is 18 amino acids. Germline CDR1 and CDR2: MNHEY and SMNVEV (reference sequence). The CDR3 is CASSLSPNTGVSTDTQYF. The CDR3 DNA reads TGTGCCAGCAGTTTGTCGCCAAACACAGGGGTTAGCACAGATACGCAGTATTTT.

In regard to this clone: It differs at one base from a far larger clone, so likely a read error. Other nucleotide sequences in the sample specify the same CDR3. The gene calls are TRBV30 and TRBJ2-4, with 9 bases lining up with TRBD1. CDR1 is GTSNPN and CDR2 is SVGIG in the germline V gene (reference sequence). V lost 7 bases, J lost 5 bases, and 9 bases stayed unmatched. The CDR3 spans 14 residues. CDR3 sequence: CASDRGTSENIQYF. The CDR3 DNA follows: TGTGCCTCCGACAGGGGGACGTCTGAAAACATTCAGTACTTC. Full variable domain (rest looked up from reference TRBV30 and TRBJ2-4): SQTIHQWPATLVQPVGSPLSLECTVEGTSNPNLYWYRQAAGRGLQLLFYSVGIGQISSEVPQNLSASRPQDRQFILSSKKLLLSDSGFYLCASDRGTSENIQYFGAGTRLSVL.

This clone was counted only a few times. The rearrangement links TRBV7-3 to TRBJ2-2, with 7 bases identical to TRBD2. The CDR3 length is 14 residues. Germline V gene lookup returns CDR1 SGHTA and CDR2 FQGTGA. The trim removed 5 bases at V and 1 base at J, leaving 1 base unmatched. The CDR3 region has the DNA TGTGCCAGCAGCGGACTAGGGAACACCGGGGAGCTGTTTTTT. Translating it yields CASSGLGNTGELFF. Filled out from reference TRBV7-3 and TRBJ2-2, the complete variable domain reads GAGVSQTPSNKVTEKGKYVELRCDPISGHTALYWYRQSLGQGPEFLIYFQGTGAADDSGLPNDRFFAVRPEGSVSTLKIQRTERGDSAVYLCASSGLGNTGELFFGEGSRLTVL.

This clone was detected ten times or more. The chain couples TRBV11-1 to TRBJ2-5; 10 bases are shared with TRBD1. This CDR3 contains 18 residues. Germline values: CDR1 SGHAT, CDR2 FQDESV (reference sequence). V lost 5 bases, J lost 1 base, and 13 bases stayed unmatched. DNA of the CDR3: TGTGCCAGCAGCCGCGGACCCCCCGGGACAGGGGTCCAAGAGACCCAGTACTTC. Its protein product is CASSRGPPGTGVQETQYF.

On this clone itself: Other DNA sequences from this sample encode an identical CDR3 as well. This chain links TRBV6-5 with TRBJ2-1; D is unclear. The germline V gene encodes CDR1 MNHEY and CDR2 SVGAGI. V dropped 5 bases and J dropped 4 bases, with 3 bases sitting between them. CDR3 length: 11 residues. CDR3 region: CASSPYNEQFF. In DNA, the CDR3 is TGTGCCAGCAGTCCATACAATGAGCAGTTCTTC.

The chain links TRBV6-6 to TRBJ2-2, with D perhaps TRBD1 (5 bases). Between the trimmed V and J ends, which lost 5 bases and 3 bases, there was a span of 16 bases. This CDR3 comprises 16 residues. Germline V gene data show CDR1 as MNHNY and CDR2 as SVGAGI (reference sequence). This chain's CDR3 is CASSPHGKGDTGELFF. The CDR3 DNA follows: TGTGCCAGCAGTCCTCATGGAAAAGGGGACACCGGGGAGCTGTTTTTT.

The V gene is TRBV7-3, the J gene TRBJ2-1, with TRBD2 matching over 13 bases. Per germline, CDR1 SGHTA and CDR2 FQGTGA. This CDR3 is built from 15 residues. Trimming cost V 1 base and J 8 bases; bases outside gene matches: 2. In nucleotides, the CDR3 is TGTGCCAGCAGCTTAAGACTAGCGGGAGGAGATGAGCAGTTCTTC. Its translation is CASSLRLAGGDEQFF.